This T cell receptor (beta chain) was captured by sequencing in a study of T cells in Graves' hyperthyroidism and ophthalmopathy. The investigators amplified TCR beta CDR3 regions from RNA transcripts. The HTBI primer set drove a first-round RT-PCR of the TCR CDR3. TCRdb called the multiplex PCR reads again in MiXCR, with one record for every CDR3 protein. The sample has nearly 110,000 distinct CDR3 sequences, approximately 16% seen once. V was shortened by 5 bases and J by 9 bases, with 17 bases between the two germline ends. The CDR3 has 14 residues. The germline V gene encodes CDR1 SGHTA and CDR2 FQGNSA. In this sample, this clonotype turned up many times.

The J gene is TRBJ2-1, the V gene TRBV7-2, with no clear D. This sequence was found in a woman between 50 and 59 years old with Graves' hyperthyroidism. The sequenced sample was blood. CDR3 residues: CASSLTLRSIEQFF. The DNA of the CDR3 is TGTGCCAGCAGCCTCACCCTTCGGAGCATTGAGCAGTTCTTC.